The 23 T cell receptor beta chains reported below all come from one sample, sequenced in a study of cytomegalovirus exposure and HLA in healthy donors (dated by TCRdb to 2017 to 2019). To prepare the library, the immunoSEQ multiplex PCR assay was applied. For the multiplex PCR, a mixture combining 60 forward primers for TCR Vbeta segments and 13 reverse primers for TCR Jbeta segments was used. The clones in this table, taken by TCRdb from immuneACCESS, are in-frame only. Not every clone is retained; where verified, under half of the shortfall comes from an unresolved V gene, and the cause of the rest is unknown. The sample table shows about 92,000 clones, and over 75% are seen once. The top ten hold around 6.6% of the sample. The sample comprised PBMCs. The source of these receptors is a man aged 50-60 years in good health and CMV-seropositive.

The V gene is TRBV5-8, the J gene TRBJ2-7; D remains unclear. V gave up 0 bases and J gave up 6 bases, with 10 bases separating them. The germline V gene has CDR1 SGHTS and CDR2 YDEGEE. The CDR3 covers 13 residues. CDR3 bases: TGTGCCAGCAGCTTGGCGCGCTATTCCGAGCAGTACTTC. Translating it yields CASSLARYSEQYF.

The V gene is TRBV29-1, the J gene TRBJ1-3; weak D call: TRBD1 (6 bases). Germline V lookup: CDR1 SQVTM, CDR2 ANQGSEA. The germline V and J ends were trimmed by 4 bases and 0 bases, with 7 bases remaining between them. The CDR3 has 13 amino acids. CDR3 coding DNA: TGCAGCGTTGGGACAGTCTCTGGAAACACCATATATTTT. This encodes CSVGTVSGNTIYF. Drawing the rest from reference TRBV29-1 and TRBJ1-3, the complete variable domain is SAVISQKPSRDICQRGTSLTIQCQVDSQVTMMFWYRQQPGQSLTLIATANQGSEATYESGFVIDKFPISRPNLTFSTLTVSNMSPEDSSIYLCSVGTVSGNTIYFGEGSWLTVV.

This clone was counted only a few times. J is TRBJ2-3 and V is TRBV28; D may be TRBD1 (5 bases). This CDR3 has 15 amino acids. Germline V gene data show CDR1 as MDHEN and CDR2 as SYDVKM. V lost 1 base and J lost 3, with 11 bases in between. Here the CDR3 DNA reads TGTGCCAGCAGTTTATCGGGCAGGGAAACAGATACGCAGTATTTT. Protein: CASSLSGRETDTQYF.

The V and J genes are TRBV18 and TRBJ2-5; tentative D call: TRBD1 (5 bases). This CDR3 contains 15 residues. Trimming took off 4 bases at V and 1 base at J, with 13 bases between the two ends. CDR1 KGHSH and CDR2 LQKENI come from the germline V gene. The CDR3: CASSLSGRAQETQYF. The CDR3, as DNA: TGTGCCAGCTCACTCTCGGGCAGGGCCCAAGAGACCCAGTACTTC.

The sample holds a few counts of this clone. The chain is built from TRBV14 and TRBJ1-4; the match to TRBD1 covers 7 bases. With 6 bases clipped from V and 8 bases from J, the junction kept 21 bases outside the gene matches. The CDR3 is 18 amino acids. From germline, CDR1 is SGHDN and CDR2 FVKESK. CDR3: CASSRGRQGAVGREKLFF. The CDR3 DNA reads TGTGCCAGCAGTCGGGGGAGACAGGGCGCGGTCGGGCGAGAAAAACTGTTTTTT. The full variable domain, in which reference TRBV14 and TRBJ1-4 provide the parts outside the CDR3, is EAGVTQFPSHSVIEKGQTVTLRCDPISGHDNLYWYRRVMGKEIKFLLHFVKESKQDESGMPNNRFLAERTGGTYSTLKVQPAELEDSGVYFCASSRGRQGAVGREKLFFGSGTQLSVL.

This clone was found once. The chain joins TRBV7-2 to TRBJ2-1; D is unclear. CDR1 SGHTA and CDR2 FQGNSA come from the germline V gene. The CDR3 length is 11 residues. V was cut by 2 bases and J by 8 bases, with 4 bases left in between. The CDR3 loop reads CASSLSYEQFF. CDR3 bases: TGTGCCAGCAGCTTAAGCTATGAGCAGTTCTTC. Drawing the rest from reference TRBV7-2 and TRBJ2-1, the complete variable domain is GAGVSQSPSNKVTEKGKDVELRCDPISGHTALYWYRQSLGQGLEFLIYFQGNSAPDKSGLPSDRFSAERTGGSVSTLTIQRTQQEDSAVYLCASSLSYEQFFGPGTRLTVL.

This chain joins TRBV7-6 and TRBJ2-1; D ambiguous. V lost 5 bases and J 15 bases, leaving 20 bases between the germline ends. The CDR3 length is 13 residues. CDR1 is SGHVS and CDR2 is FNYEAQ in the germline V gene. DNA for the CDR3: TGTGCCAGCAGCCCCGGCGGAACTGAGCTCAGGTTCTTC. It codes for CASSPGGTELRFF.

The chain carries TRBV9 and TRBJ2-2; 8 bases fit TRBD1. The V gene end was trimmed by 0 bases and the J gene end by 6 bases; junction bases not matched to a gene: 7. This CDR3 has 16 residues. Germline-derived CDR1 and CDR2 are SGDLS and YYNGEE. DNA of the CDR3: TGTGCCAGCAGCGTAGCTCCAGGGGGCGGGTCCGGGGAGCTGTTTTTT. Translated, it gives CASSVAPGGGSGELFF.

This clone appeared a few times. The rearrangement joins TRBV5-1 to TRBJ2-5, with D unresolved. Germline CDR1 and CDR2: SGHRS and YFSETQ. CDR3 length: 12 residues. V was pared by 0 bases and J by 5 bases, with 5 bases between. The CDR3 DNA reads TGCGCCAGCAGCTTGGGTCAGGAGACCCAGTACTTC. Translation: CASSLGQETQYF.

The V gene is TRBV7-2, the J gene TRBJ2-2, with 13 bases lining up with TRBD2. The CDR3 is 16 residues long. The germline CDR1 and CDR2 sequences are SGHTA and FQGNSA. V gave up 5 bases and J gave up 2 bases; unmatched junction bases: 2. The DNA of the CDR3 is TGTGCCAGCAGCACTAGCGGGGGGGCAAACACCGGGGAGCTGTTTTTT. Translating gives CASSTSGGANTGELFF.

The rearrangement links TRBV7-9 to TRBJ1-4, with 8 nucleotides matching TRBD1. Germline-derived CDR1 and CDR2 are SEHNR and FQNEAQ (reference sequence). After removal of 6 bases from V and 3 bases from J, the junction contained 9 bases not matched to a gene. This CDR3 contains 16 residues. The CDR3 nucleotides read TGTGCCAGCAGGGCAGGACAGGGTACGGCTAATGAAAAACTGTTTTTT. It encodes CASRAGQGTANEKLFF.

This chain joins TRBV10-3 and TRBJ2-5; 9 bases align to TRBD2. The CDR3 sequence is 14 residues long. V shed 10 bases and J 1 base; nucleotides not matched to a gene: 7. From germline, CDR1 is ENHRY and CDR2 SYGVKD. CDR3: CATLSGGLQETQYF. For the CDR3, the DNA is TGTGCCACCTTAAGCGGGGGGCTCCAAGAGACCCAGTACTTC.

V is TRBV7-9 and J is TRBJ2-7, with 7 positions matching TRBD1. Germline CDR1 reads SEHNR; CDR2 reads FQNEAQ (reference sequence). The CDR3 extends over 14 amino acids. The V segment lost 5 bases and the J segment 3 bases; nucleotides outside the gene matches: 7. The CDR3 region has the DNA TGTGCCAGCAGCCCCCGGGACAGACACTACGAGCAGTACTTC. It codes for CASSPRDRHYEQYF.

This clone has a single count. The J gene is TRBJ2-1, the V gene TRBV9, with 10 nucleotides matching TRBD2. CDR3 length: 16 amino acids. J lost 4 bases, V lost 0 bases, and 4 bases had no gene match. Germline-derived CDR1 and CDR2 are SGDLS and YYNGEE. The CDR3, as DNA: TGTGCCAGCAGCGTAGCCCCAGCGGGGGGGTACAATGAGCAGTTCTTC. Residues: CASSVAPAGGYNEQFF. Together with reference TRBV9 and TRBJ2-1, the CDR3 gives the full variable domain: DSGVTQTPKHLITATGQRVTLRCSPRSGDLSVYWYQQSLDQGLQFLIQYYNGEERAKGNILERFSAQQFPDLHSELNLSSLELGDSALYFCASSVAPAGGYNEQFFGPGTRLTVL.

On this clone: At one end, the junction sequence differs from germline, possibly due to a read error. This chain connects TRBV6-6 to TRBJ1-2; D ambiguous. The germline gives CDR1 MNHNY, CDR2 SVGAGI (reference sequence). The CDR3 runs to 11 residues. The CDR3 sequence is CASRGSDGYPF. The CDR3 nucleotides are TGTGCCAGCCGGGGAAGCGATGGCTACCCCTTC.

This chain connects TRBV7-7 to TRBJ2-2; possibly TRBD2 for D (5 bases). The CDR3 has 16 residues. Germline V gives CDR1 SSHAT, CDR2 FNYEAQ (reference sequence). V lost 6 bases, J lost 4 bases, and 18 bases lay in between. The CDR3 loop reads CASRTLPGVLTGELFF. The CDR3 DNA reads TGTGCCAGCAGAACACTGCCCGGGGTTCTCACCGGGGAGCTGTTTTTT.

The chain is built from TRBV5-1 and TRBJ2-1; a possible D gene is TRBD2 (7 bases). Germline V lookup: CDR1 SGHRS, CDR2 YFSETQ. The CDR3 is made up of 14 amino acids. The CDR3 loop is CACRGGGRYNEQFF. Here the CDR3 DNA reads TGCGCGTGTCGGGGCGGGGGCCGCTACAATGAGCAGTTCTTC.

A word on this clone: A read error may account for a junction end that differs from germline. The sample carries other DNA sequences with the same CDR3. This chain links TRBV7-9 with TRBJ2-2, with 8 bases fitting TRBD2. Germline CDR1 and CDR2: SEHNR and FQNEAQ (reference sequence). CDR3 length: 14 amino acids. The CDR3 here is CASDSGKGTGELFF. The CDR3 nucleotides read TGTGCCAGTGATAGCGGGAAGGGCACCGGGGAGCTGTTTTTC.

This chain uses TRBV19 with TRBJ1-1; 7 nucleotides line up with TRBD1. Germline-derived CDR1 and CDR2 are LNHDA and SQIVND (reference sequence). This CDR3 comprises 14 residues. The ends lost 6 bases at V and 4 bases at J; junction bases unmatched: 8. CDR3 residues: CASRKGQPPTEAFF. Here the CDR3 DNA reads TGTGCCAGTAGAAAGGGACAGCCACCCACTGAAGCTTTCTTT.

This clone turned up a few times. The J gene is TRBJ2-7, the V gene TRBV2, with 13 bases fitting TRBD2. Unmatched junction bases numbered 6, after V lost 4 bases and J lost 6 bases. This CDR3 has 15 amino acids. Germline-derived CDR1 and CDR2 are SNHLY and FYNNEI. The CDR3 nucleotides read TGTGCCAGCAGTGGGGGGACTAGCGGGGTAAGCGAGCAGTACTTC. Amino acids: CASSGGTSGVSEQYF. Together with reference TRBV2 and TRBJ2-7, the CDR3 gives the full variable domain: EPEVTQTPSHQVTQMGQEVILRCVPISNHLYFYWYRQILGQKVEFLVSFYNNEISEKSEIFDDQFSVERPDGSNFTLKIRSTKLEDSAMYFCASSGGTSGVSEQYFGPGTRLTVT.

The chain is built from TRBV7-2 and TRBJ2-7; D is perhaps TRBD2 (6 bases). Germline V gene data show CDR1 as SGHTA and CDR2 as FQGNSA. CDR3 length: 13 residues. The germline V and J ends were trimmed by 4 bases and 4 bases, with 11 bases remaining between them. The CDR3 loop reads CASSSEGRYEQYF. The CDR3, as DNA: TGTGCCAGCAGCTCGGAGGGGCGGTACGAGCAGTACTTC. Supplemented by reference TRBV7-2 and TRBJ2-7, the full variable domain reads GAGVSQSPSNKVTEKGKDVELRCDPISGHTALYWYRQSLGQGLEFLIYFQGNSAPDKSGLPSDRFSAERTGGSVSTLTIQRTQQEDSAVYLCASSSEGRYEQYFGPGTRLTVT.

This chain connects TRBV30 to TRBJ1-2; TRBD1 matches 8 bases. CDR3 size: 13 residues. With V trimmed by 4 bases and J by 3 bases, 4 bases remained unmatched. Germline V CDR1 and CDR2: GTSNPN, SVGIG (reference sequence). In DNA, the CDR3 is TGTGCCTGGACAGGGGGCCCCTACTATGGCTACACCTTC. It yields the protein CAWTGGPYYGYTF.

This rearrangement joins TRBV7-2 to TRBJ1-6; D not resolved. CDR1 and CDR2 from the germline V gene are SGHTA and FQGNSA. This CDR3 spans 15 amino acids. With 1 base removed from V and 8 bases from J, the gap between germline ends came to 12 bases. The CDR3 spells CASSLGAGSHSPLHF. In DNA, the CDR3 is TGTGCCAGCAGCTTAGGGGCAGGATCTCATTCACCCCTCCACTTT.